Given below is one T cell receptor (beta chain) in context. This sample was included in a study of T cell changes during pregnancy in multiple sclerosis. Clones were read by immunoSEQ multiplex PCR, and TCRdb kept only the in-frame ones, dropping some. In the table there are roughly 61,000 clones, roughly 90% of which are singletons. This CDR3 region has 16 residues. Trimming cost V 5 bases and J 6 bases; bases outside gene matches: 14. CDR1 and CDR2 from the germline V gene are SGHAT and FQNNGV. This receptor was identified in a female donor in good health, enrolled as a control in a pregnancy study. This chain joins TRBV11-2 and TRBJ1-1; 8 nucleotides align to TRBD1. The sample was peripheral blood, taken in the first trimester of pregnancy. CDR3 nucleotides: TGTGCCAGCAGCCTATCCGGGACAGGACTCTTTGCTGAAGCTTTCTTT. Translating it yields CASSLSGTGLFAEAFF.